This is a list of T cell receptor beta chains from one sample in a study of blood T cells in healthy people across ages. TCRdb reprocessed the 5' RACE reads with MiXCR, giving one entry per CDR3 protein. The table shows about 1,500,000 distinct CDR3 sequences, with 28% occurring only once. The material sequenced was blood. These receptors all stem from a woman aged 30 to 39 in good health. The CDR3 runs from the conserved cysteine through the conserved F or W. The D gene is left open where the match is weak. Clone size is stated in some rows and not others, as once, few, many or a class when expanded.

d_gene | j_gene | abundance | v_gene | CDR3nt | CDR3aa
NA | TRBJ1-1 | few | TRBV5-6 | TGTGCCAGCAGCTTGGTTGGGCGCTATGGGAACACTGAAGCTTTCTTT | CASSLVGRYGNTEAFF
TRBD2 | TRBJ2-1 | many | TRBV4-3 | TGCGCCAGCAGCCAAGATGGGGCGGGAGGAAGGAATGAGCAGTTCTTC | CASSQDGAGGRNEQFF
NA | TRBJ2-7 | NA | TRBV27 | TGTGCCAGCAGAATGACAGGAAACGAGCAGTACTTC | CASRMTGNEQYF
NA | TRBJ2-5 | NA | TRBV6-6 | TGTGCCAGCAGTTACTCTCGGCCGGGGGTGAACGAAGAGACCCAGTACTTC | CASSYSRPGVNEETQYF
TRBD1 | TRBJ2-2 | NA | TRBV20-1 | TGCAGTGCCCAGGACAGGGGGAAAGCCGGGGAGCTGTTTTTT | CSAQDRGKAGELFF
NA | TRBJ2-1 | NA | TRBV12-3/TRBV12-4 | TGTGCCAGCAGCCCGGACATAAGCAATGAGCAGTTCTTC | CASSPDISNEQFF
TRBD1 | TRBJ1-2 | NA | TRBV7-2 | TGTGCCAGCAGCGTCGGGACAGGGGATGGCTGCACCTTC | CASSVGTGDGCTF
TRBD1 | TRBJ2-7 | many | TRBV3-1 | TGCGCCAGCAGCCAAGGGACAGGGATATACGAGCAGTACTTC | CASSQGTGIYEQYF
TRBD1 | TRBJ2-3 | NA | TRBV12-3/TRBV12-4 | TGTGTCAGCAGGGCCGGGGACAGGCTAAGTTGGCAGTATTTT | CVSRAGDRLSWQYF
TRBD2 | TRBJ2-7 | many | TRBV12-3/TRBV12-4 | TGTGCCAGCAGTTACGCGGGGGTAGGAAAGCAGTACTTC | CASSYAGVGKQYF
TRBD2 | TRBJ2-5 | many | TRBV7-2 | TGTGCCAGCAGCTTAGCCGGGACTAGCGTCCAAGAGACCCAGTACTTC | CASSLAGTSVQETQYF
NA | TRBJ1-2 | few | TRBV20-1 | TGCAGTGCTACCATTCTGGCAGAGGATGGCTACACCTTC | CSATILAEDGYTF
TRBD1 | TRBJ2-5 | NA | TRBV29-1 | TGCAGCGTCGCCGGGACAGCCGAGGTGGAGCAGTACTTC | CSVAGTAEVEQYF
NA | TRBJ1-4 | NA | TRBV3-1 | TGTGCCAGCAGGGCCGTTAATGAAAAACTGTTTTTT | CASRAVNEKLFF
NA | TRBJ1-1 | NA | TRBV7-9 | TGTGCCAGCAGCCGTTGGGGGGAAGTTTCCACTGAAGCTTTCTTT | CASSRWGEVSTEAFF
TRBD1 | TRBJ2-2 | few | TRBV6-6 | TGTGCCAGCAGTTCGCAGGGGGCTCCGTTTTTT | CASSSQGAPFF
NA | TRBJ2-3 | NA | TRBV24-1 | TGTGCCACCCGGGACCCAAACACAGATACGCAGTATTTT | CATRDPNTDTQYF
TRBD2 | TRBJ2-4 | few | TRBV2 | TGTGCCAGCAGAGCGGGAGAGCAGTACTTC | CASRAGEQYF
NA | TRBJ2-7 | few | TRBV18 | TGTGCCAGCTCACCAAATAAAGCCTACGAGCAGTACTTC | CASSPNKAYEQYF
TRBD1 | TRBJ1-2 | few | TRBV20-1 | TGCAGTGCTAGAAATCTGGACAGGGGGGTGCCTTTGGCTTATGGCTACACCTTC | CSARNLDRGVPLAYGYTF
NA | TRBJ2-1 | few | TRBV12-3/TRBV12-4 | TGTGCCAGCAGTTCCCAGCGGAGCCACAATGAGCAGTTCTTC | CASSSQRSHNEQFF
NA | TRBJ2-1 | few | TRBV5-1 | TGCGCCAGCACCAAATACGACGCCGGCAATGAGCAGTTCTTC | CASTKYDAGNEQFF
TRBD2 | TRBJ2-5 | NA | TRBV5-6 | TGTGCCAGCAGCTCCCACGGAGCGGGGCTCCAAGAGACCCAGTACTTC | CASSSHGAGLQETQYF
NA | TRBJ2-3 | NA | TRBV12-3/TRBV12-4 | TGTGCCAGCAGTAAGGTGGACACCACAGATACGCAGTATTTT | CASSKVDTTDTQYF
TRBD2 | TRBJ2-5 | NA | TRBV12-5 | TGTGCTAGTGGTTTTAGCGGGGGGAGCGGAGAGACCCAGTACTTC | CASGFSGGSGETQYF
NA | TRBJ2-1 | few | TRBV27 | TGTGCCAGCAGTACAGGGTTCGGCTACAATGAGCAGTTCTTC | CASSTGFGYNEQFF
NA | TRBJ2-1 | NA | TRBV12-5 | TGTGCTAGTGGTTTTGAGGGGGGGTCCTACAATGAGCAGTTCTTC | CASGFEGGSYNEQFF
NA | TRBJ2-1 | NA | TRBV24-1 | TGTGCCACCAGTGAGCCGGGACGTGCTGAGCAGTTCTTC | CATSEPGRAEQFF
NA | TRBJ2-1 | few | TRBV7-2 | TGTGCCAGCAGCTGGACAATTGACAATGAGCAGTTCTTC | CASSWTIDNEQFF
TRBD2 | TRBJ2-3 | NA | TRBV20-1 | TGCAGTGCTGCCCCAGCGGGGCGGGGGTTTTCAGATACGCAGTATTTT | CSAAPAGRGFSDTQYF
NA | TRBJ2-7 | NA | TRBV5-6 | TGTGCCAGCAGCTTCGGACTCAGCACCTACGAGCAGTACTTC | CASSFGLSTYEQYF